Given below is one T cell receptor (beta chain) in context. The CDR3 consists of 15 residues. Germline V gene data show CDR1 as SGDLS and CDR2 as YYNGEE. The V and J ends lost 0 bases and 3 bases respectively, with 9 bases between them. This entry is derived from a study of control samples from healthy donors and cancer patients. Some clones are missing from TCRdb's copy, which holds only in-frame ones; the method was immunoSEQ multiplex PCR. The table includes roughly 95,000 clones, approximately 93% detected once. The receptor was derived from a woman in her 30s in good health. The sequenced material came from blood. The chain is built from TRBV9 and TRBJ2-2, with D hard to call. CDR3 sequence reads: CASSVVAVHTGELFF. DNA for the CDR3: TGTGCCAGCAGCGTAGTGGCAGTTCACACCGGGGAGCTGTTTTTT.